The 5 T cell receptor beta chains below all came from one sample that was sequenced in a study of T-cell memory formation after mild COVID-19. Each CDR3 protein gets one entry after TCRdb re-called the 5' RACE reads with MiXCR. The profile shows roughly 200,000 distinct CDR3 sequences, around 9.1% of them singletons. The sample consisted of PBMCs or a T cell subset sorted from them (not recorded which). The receptors here all came from a man aged 18-30 years who had mild COVID-19 (a few samples of this study predate the infection). Cell type and time point are not known.

The V call is TRBV27, the J call TRBJ2-5, with D hard to call. The CDR3 is 13 residues long. The germline CDR1 and CDR2 sequences are MNHEY and SMNVEV (reference sequence). V was trimmed by 5 bases and J by 5 bases, leaving 12 bases between them. The CDR3, as DNA: TGTGCCAGCAGTCATCGGGTACGCGAGACCCAGTACTTC. It specifies CASSHRVRETQYF.

V is TRBV10-3 and J is TRBJ2-2; no definite D call. Trimming stripped 4 bases from V and 0 bases from J, with 9 bases between. The CDR3 is 15 residues long. The germline V gene encodes CDR1 ENHRY and CDR2 SYGVKD. CDR3 amino acids: CAISASPANTGELFF. For the CDR3, the DNA is TGTGCCATCAGTGCGAGTCCGGCGAACACCGGGGAGCTGTTTTTT.

By sample fraction, this clonotype is medium-sized. The genes are TRBV20-1 and TRBJ2-6; no firm D call. The CDR3 extends over 14 amino acids. The V end was cut by 6 bases, the J end by 2 bases, with 11 bases between. Germline loops: CDR1 DFQATT, CDR2 SNEGSKA (reference sequence). CDR3 in DNA: TGCAGTGCCCACGCCTGGGCTGGGGCCAACGTCCTGACTTTC. Encoded protein: CSAHAWAGANVLTF.

This clonotype has just a few counts. This chain links TRBV4-3 with TRBJ1-2; 8 nucleotides match TRBD1. Germline CDR1 reads LGHNA; CDR2 reads YSLEER. The CDR3 extends over 15 amino acids. After removal of 5 bases from V and 3 bases from J, the junction contained 8 bases not matched to a gene. The CDR3 sequence: CASSYQKTGDYGYTF. For the CDR3, the DNA is TGCGCCAGCAGCTACCAGAAGACAGGGGACTATGGCTACACCTTC.

This chain uses TRBV29-1 with TRBJ2-7; D remains ambiguous. Trimming pared 3 bases from V and 3 bases from J, leaving 6 bases between. Looked up from germline, CDR1 is SQVTM and CDR2 is ANQGSEA. The CDR3 contains 11 residues. In DNA, the CDR3 is TGCAGCGTTGAGGTCAGCTACGAGCAGTACTTC. Translating gives CSVEVSYEQYF.